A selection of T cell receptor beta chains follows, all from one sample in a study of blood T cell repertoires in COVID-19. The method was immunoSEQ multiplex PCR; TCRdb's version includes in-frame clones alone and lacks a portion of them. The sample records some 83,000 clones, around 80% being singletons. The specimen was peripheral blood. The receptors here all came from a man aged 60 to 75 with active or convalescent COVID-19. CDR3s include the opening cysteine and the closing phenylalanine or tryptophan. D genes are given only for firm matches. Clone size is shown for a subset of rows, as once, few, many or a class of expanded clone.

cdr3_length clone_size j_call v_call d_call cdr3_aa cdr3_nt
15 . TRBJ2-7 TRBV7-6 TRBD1 CASSGPGQGAWEQYF TGTGCCAGCAGCGGACCGGGACAGGGGGCATGGGAGCAGTACTTC
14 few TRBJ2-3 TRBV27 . CASGRTENTDTQYF TGTGCCAGCGGACGGACAGAGAACACAGATACGCAGTATTTT
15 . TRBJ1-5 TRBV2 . CASRQGLQSNQPQHF TGTGCCAGCAGGCAGGGACTCCAAAGCAATCAGCCCCAGCATTTT
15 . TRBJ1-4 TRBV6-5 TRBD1 CASSLERTGGEKLFF TGTGCCAGCAGTCTAGAAAGGACAGGGGGTGAAAAACTGTTTTTT
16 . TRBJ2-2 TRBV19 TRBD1 CASSPRDRGNTGELFF TGTGCCAGTAGTCCCAGGGACAGGGGGAACACCGGGGAGCTGTTTTTT
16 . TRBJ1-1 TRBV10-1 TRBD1 CASSESGTVTNTEAFF TGCGCCAGCAGTGAGTCGGGGACAGTAACAAACACTGAAGCTTTCTTT
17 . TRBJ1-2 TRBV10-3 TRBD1 CAISDNRGTGLNYGYTF TGTGCCATCAGTGATAACAGAGGGACAGGCCTAAACTATGGCTACACCTTC
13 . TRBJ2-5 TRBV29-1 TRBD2 CSVGAGGRETQYF TGCAGCGTTGGTGCGGGGGGGCGAGAGACCCAGTACTTC
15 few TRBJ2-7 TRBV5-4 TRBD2 CASSVGLAAKYEQYF TGTGCCAGCAGCGTGGGACTAGCGGCGAAATACGAGCAGTACTTC
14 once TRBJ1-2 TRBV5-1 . CASSLDGNFYGYTF TGCGCCAGCAGCCTAGACGGGAATTTCTATGGCTACACCTTC
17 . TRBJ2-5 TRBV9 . CASSATIRGGGQETQYF TGTGCCAGCAGCGCAACTATCAGGGGAGGGGGCCAAGAGACCCAGTACTTC
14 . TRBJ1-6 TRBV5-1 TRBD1 CASSSGQAPSPLHF TGCGCCAGCAGCTCGGGACAGGCCCCCTCACCCCTCCACTTT
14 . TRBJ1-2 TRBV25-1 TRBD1 CASSLGQGPYGYTF TGTGCCAGCAGTCTGGGACAGGGCCCCTATGGCTACACCTTC
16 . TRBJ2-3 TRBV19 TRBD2 CASSLQSGGSTDTQYF TGTGCCAGTAGTTTACAAAGCGGGGGAAGCACAGATACGCAGTATTTT
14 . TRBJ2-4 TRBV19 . CASSIASRGHIQYF TGTGCCAGTAGTATAGCGAGCAGGGGTCACATTCAGTACTTC
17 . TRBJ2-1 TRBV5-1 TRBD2 CASSSPAGLAQGNEQFF TGCGCCAGCAGCTCACCGGCGGGACTAGCGCAGGGCAATGAGCAGTTCTTC
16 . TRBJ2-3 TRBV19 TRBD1 CASSIGAGGAVDTQYF TGTGCCAGTAGTATAGGGGCAGGGGGCGCGGTAGATACGCAGTATTTT
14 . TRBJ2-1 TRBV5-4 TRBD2 CASSSGLAGNEQFF TGTGCCAGCAGCTCGGGACTAGCGGGGAATGAGCAGTTCTTC
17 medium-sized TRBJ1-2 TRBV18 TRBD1 CASSPQGQGLSTYGYTF TGTGCCAGCTCACCACAGGGACAGGGGCTCTCCACCTATGGCTACACCTTC
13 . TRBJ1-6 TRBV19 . CATRGLYNSPLHF TGTGCCACCCGAGGCCTCTATAATTCACCCCTCCACTTT
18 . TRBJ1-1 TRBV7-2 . CASILTPQGNLLNTEAFF TGTGCCAGCATCCTGACGCCCCAGGGAAACTTACTAAACACTGAAGCTTTCTTT
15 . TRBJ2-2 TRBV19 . CASRKQLGNTGELFF TGTGCCAGTAGGAAACAGTTAGGAAACACCGGGGAGCTGTTTTTT
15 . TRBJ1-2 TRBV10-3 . CASTGGDRTNYGYTF TGTGCCTCTACGGGGGGGGACCGCACTAACTATGGCTACACCTTC
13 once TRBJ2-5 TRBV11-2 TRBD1 CASRQGVEETQYF TGTGCCAGCCGTCAGGGGGTTGAAGAGACCCAGTACTTC
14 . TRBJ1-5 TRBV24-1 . CATSDFRSRRPQHF TGTGCCACCAGTGATTTCCGGAGTCGAAGGCCCCAGCATTTT
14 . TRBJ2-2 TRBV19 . CASSIRVNTGELFF TGTGCCAGTAGTATACGGGTTAACACCGGGGAGCTGTTTTTT
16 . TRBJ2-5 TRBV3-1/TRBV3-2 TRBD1 CASSQDARGPLQTQYF TGTGCCAGCAGCCAAGATGCCAGGGGGCCCCTGCAGACCCAGTACTTC
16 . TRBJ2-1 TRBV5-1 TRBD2 CASSPLTSGGSDEQFF TGCGCCAGCAGCCCCTTGACTAGCGGGGGGAGCGATGAGCAGTTCTTC
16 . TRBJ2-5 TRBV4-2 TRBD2 CASSQAASGAKETQYF TGTGCCAGCAGCCAGGCTGCTAGCGGGGCTAAAGAGACCCAGTACTTC
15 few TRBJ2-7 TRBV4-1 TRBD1 CASSQDRQGPYEQYF TGCGCCAGCAGCCAAGATCGACAGGGTCCCTACGAGCAGTACTTC
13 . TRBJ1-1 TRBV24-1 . CATSDYRNTEAFF TGTGCCACCAGTGATTACAGGAACACTGAAGCTTTCTTT
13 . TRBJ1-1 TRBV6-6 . CASSYQNRAQAFF TGTGCCAGCAGTTACCAGAACAGGGCACAAGCTTTCTTT
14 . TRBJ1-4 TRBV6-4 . CASREGQPDEKLFF TGTGCCAGCAGGGAGGGGCAGCCTGATGAAAAACTGTTTTTT
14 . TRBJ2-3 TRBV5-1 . CASSLETNTDTQYF TGCGCCAGCAGCTTGGAGACAAACACAGATACGCAGTATTTT